Below, 23 T cell receptor beta chains from the same sample are listed, as sequenced in a study of blood T cell repertoires in COVID-19. The method was immunoSEQ multiplex PCR; TCRdb's version includes in-frame clones alone and lacks a portion of them. In the table there are roughly 150,000 clones, 80% of which are singletons. Sequencing was performed on PBMCs or T cells enriched from blood (not recorded which). The receptor set was obtained from a man aged 35-49 years who had recovered from COVID-19.

The chain employs TRBV7-9 and TRBJ2-1; 13 bases map to TRBD2. Germline CDR1 reads SEHNR; CDR2 reads FQNEAQ (reference sequence). This CDR3 comprises 18 residues. Trimming removed 4 bases from V and 1 base from J; junction bases left unmatched: 7. CDR3 bases: TGTGCCAGCAGCTCTACTAGCGGGGGGGCCATGTCCTACAATGAGCAGTTCTTC. Translated, it gives CASSSTSGGAMSYNEQFF.

J is TRBJ1-1 and V is TRBV5-1; D gene uncertain. The ends were cut back, 3 bases at V and 4 bases at J, with 4 bases in the middle. The CDR3 spans 11 residues. Germline V gene lookup returns CDR1 SGHRS and CDR2 YFSETQ. The CDR3 sequence is CASSYGTEAFF. In DNA form, the CDR3 reads TGCGCCAGCAGCTACGGCACTGAAGCTTTCTTT.

This sequence joins TRBV2 and TRBJ1-2; the D is unclear. V was clipped by 2 bases and J by 5 bases, with 12 bases between them. CDR3 length equals 14 residues. CDR1 SNHLY and CDR2 FYNNEI come from the germline V gene. DNA of the CDR3: TGTGCCAGCAGTGAAACGACTGGCGCTTATGGCTACACCTTC. Protein sequence: CASSETTGAYGYTF.

This clone was seen a single time. J is TRBJ2-7 and V is TRBV18; D is perhaps TRBD2 (5 bases). The length of the CDR3 is 13 residues. Per germline, CDR1 KGHSH and CDR2 LQKENI. Trimming pared 6 bases from V and 5 bases from J, leaving 14 bases between. CDR3 sequence: CASSLAQVHEQYV. In DNA, the CDR3 is TGTGCCAGCTCCCTAGCCCAAGTGCACGAGCAGTACGTC.

CDR3 amino acids: CASSQGAITEAFF. The CDR3 region has the DNA TGTGCCAGCAGTCAGGGGGCGATTACTGAAGCTTTCTTT. The rearrangement uses TRBV4-2 and TRBJ1-1, with 8 bases identical to TRBD1. The CDR3 length is 13 residues. The V and J ends lost 6 bases and 5 bases, in that order; junction bases with no gene match: 5. CDR1 LGHNA and CDR2 YNFKEQ come from the germline V gene.

V gene TRBV5-1 combines with J gene TRBJ1-2; 12 bases align to TRBD1. V lost 4 bases and J lost 3; bases outside the gene matches: 13. Germline CDR1 is SGHRS and CDR2 is YFSETQ. The CDR3 consists of 18 residues. The CDR3 nucleotides read TGCGCCAGCAGCGCATCTCCGGGACAGGGGGCCTCGTACTATGGCTACACCTTC. It translates to CASSASPGQGASYYGYTF. The full variable domain, in which reference TRBV5-1 and TRBJ1-2 provide the parts outside the CDR3, is KAGVTQTPRYLIKTRGQQVTLSCSPISGHRSVSWYQQTPGQGLQFLFEYFSETQRNKGNFPGRFSGRQFSNSRSEMNVSTLELGDSALYLCASSASPGQGASYYGYTFGSGTRLTVV.

The genes are TRBV24-1 and TRBJ2-2; 8 positions agree with TRBD1. CDR3 length: 16 amino acids. Germline V gene data show CDR1 as KGHDR and CDR2 as SFDVKD. The junction had 7 bases not matched to a gene; V was cut back by 4 bases and J by 4 bases. DNA for the CDR3: TGTGCCACCAGTGAGGACAGGGTGTCGTTCACCGGGGAGCTGTTTTTT. It translates to CATSEDRVSFTGELFF.

In regard to this clone: At one end the junction does not follow the germline gene, possibly because of a read error. The chain's CDR3 is CASRSDRENDF. The CDR3 DNA reads as TGTGCCAGCAGGTCGGACAGGGAAAATGACTTC. V usage is TRBV6-5 and J usage is TRBJ2-5; 8 nucleotides agree with TRBD1. From germline, CDR1 is MNHEY and CDR2 SVGAGI. The CDR3 sequence is 11 residues long.

The rearrangement uses TRBV4-1 and TRBJ1-1, with 9 bases fitting TRBD1. V shed 2 bases, J shed 8 bases, and the junction held 12 bases outside the gene matches. Germline assignment: CDR1 MGHRA and CDR2 YSYEKL. The CDR3 contains 16 residues. The CDR3 bases are TGCGCCAGCAGCCAATCCGGGACAGGGCAGGGGGGAGAAGCTTTCTTT. Amino acid sequence: CASSQSGTGQGGEAFF.

The chain joins TRBV6-5 to TRBJ1-2, with 7 nucleotides matching TRBD1. The V gene's germline CDR1 is MNHEY and CDR2 SVGAGI. V shed 6 bases and J 7 bases; nucleotides not matched to a gene: 11. This CDR3 contains 14 residues. CDR3 bases: TGTGCCAGCAGGCCCGACAGGGATGCAAGTGGCTACACCTTC. It translates to CASRPDRDASGYTF.

This chain uses TRBV5-5 with TRBJ2-5; tentative D call: TRBD2 (5 bases). Looked up from germline, CDR1 is SGHKS and CDR2 is YYEKEE (reference sequence). Trimming pared 4 bases from V and 3 bases from J, leaving 10 bases between. The CDR3 totals 13 residues. CDR3 bases: TGTGCCAGCAGCCAGTACGGGGAAGAGACCCAGTACTTC. Translating gives CASSQYGEETQYF.

V usage is TRBV5-1 and J usage is TRBJ2-5; 8 positions agree with TRBD2. Trimming removed 4 bases from V and 5 bases from J; junction bases left unmatched: 13. The CDR3 loop spans 16 amino acids. Germline CDR1 SGHRS, CDR2 YFSETQ. The DNA of the CDR3 is TGCGCCAGCAGCACACGGACTAGCACCCCCCGTGAGACCCAGTACTTC. This encodes CASSTRTSTPRETQYF.

This clone was counted many times. The rearrangement links TRBV30 to TRBJ1-4; no clear D gene. V was cut by 1 base and J by 12 bases, with 15 bases left in between. The CDR3 loop spans 13 amino acids. Germline assignment: CDR1 GTSNPN and CDR2 SVGIG (reference sequence). The CDR3 bases are TGTGCCTGGAGTGGGTCCCTAAGTATGGAACTGTTTTTT. Its protein is CAWSGSLSMELFF.

The rearrangement uses TRBV6-5 and TRBJ2-5; D possibly corresponds to TRBD1 (6 bases). The CDR3 length is 16 residues. The germline V gene has CDR1 MNHEY and CDR2 SVGAGI. V gave up 4 bases and J gave up 2 bases, with 17 bases separating them. CDR3 DNA sequence: TGTGCCAGCAGTTCCCACGGGACACCCCGTCAAGAGACCCAGTACTTC. It codes for CASSSHGTPRQETQYF.

CDR3 sequence reads: CASSSRGIGGNTIYF. The CDR3 bases are TGTGCCAGCAGCTCAAGGGGCATCGGAGGAAACACCATATATTTT. The genes are TRBV13 and TRBJ1-3; D is perhaps TRBD1 (5 bases). Germline assignment: CDR1 PRHDT and CDR2 FYEKMQ (reference sequence). The V end was cut by 4 bases, the J end by 4 bases, with 14 bases between. The CDR3 contains 15 residues.

This sequence joins TRBV6-5 and TRBJ1-1; no reliable D call. This CDR3 comprises 15 residues. The V end was cut by 6 bases, the J end by 0 bases, with 14 bases between. The germline V gene has CDR1 MNHEY and CDR2 SVGAGI. CDR3 residues: CASSQRSTMNTEAFF. The CDR3 DNA reads TGTGCCAGCAGCCAAAGATCCACAATGAACACTGAAGCTTTCTTT.

The rearrangement uses TRBV7-3 and TRBJ2-3; 8 nucleotides line up with TRBD2. The V gene's germline CDR1 is SGHTA and CDR2 FQGTGA. The V segment lost 4 bases and the J segment 2 bases; nucleotides outside the gene matches: 8. The CDR3 is 16 amino acids. The CDR3 coding sequence is TGTGCCAGCAGCTCCGTGGAGCGGGGGTTCACAGATACGCAGTATTTT. This translates into CASSSVERGFTDTQYF.

Here the CDR3 DNA reads TGTGCCAGTAGTATATCCTTCTACAATGAGCAGTTCTTC. It codes for CASSISFYNEQFF. The chain is built from TRBV19 and TRBJ2-1, with D hard to call. V gave up 2 bases and J gave up 3 bases, with 5 bases separating them. This CDR3 has 13 amino acids. Germline V gives CDR1 LNHDA, CDR2 SQIVND (reference sequence).

The DNA for the CDR3 is TGTGCCACCGAGGGTGCCACTGAAGCTTTCTTT. It yields the protein CATEGATEAFF. The chain recombines TRBV24-1 with TRBJ1-1, with no clear D. V lost 9 bases, J lost 4 bases, and 8 bases lay in between. Germline-derived CDR1 and CDR2 are KGHDR and SFDVKD. There are 11 residues in the CDR3.

This chain joins TRBV7-9 and TRBJ2-1; D is perhaps TRBD1 (6 bases). CDR1 SEHNR and CDR2 FQNEAQ come from the germline V gene (reference sequence). This CDR3 comprises 12 residues. V was cut by 3 bases and J by 9 bases, with 9 bases left in between. CDR3 in DNA: TGTGCCAGCAGCTTTGGGGGCGGTGAGCAGTTCTTC. As protein: CASSFGGGEQFF. The full variable domain, in which reference TRBV7-9 and TRBJ2-1 provide the parts outside the CDR3, is DTGVSQNPRHKITKRGQNVTFRCDPISEHNRLYWYRQTLGQGPEFLTYFQNEAQLEKSRLLSDRFSAERPKGSFSTLEIQRTEQGDSAMYLCASSFGGGEQFFGPGTRLTVL.

The chain joins TRBV19 to TRBJ1-2, with D unresolved. The germline gives CDR1 LNHDA, CDR2 SQIVND (reference sequence). Trimming stripped 8 bases from V and 4 bases from J, with 11 bases between. The CDR3 sequence is 12 residues long. In DNA form, the CDR3 reads TGTGCCAGTGTCACGGGTGGCTATGGCTACACCTTC. Translated: CASVTGGYGYTF.

The chain couples TRBV2 to TRBJ2-1; the D is unclear. Trimming removed 6 bases at V and 3 bases at J, with 15 bases between. This CDR3 is built from 15 residues. CDR1 SNHLY and CDR2 FYNNEI come from the germline V gene. The CDR3 region has the DNA TGTGCCAGCAGAGCCAACAGATGGCACTACAATGAGCAGTTCTTC. Its translation is CASRANRWHYNEQFF. Full variable domain (remainder filled in from reference TRBV2 and TRBJ2-1): EPEVTQTPSHQVTQMGQEVILRCVPISNHLYFYWYRQILGQKVEFLVSFYNNEISEKSEIFDDQFSVERPDGSNFTLKIRSTKLEDSAMYFCASRANRWHYNEQFFGPGTRLTVL.

This clone was seen only once. This chain connects TRBV19 to TRBJ2-3, with TRBD2 matching 8 bases. Unmatched junction bases numbered 7, after V lost 1 base and J lost 1 base. The CDR3 loop spans 17 amino acids. Germline V lookup: CDR1 LNHDA, CDR2 SQIVND (reference sequence). The CDR3 loop is CASSIVSRRGGTDTQYF. The CDR3 coding sequence is TGTGCCAGTAGTATAGTTTCGCGGCGGGGGGGCACAGATACGCAGTATTTT.